These T cell receptor beta chains were read from a single sample in a study of blood T cell repertoires in COVID-19. Clones were read by immunoSEQ multiplex PCR, and TCRdb kept only the in-frame ones, dropping some. The sample carries 150,000 to 200,000 clones, approximately 87% recorded once. The sample consisted of peripheral blood. The receptors stem from a person aged 70 to 85 with COVID-19, enrolled during active disease. The CDR3 runs from the conserved cysteine through the conserved F or W. The order of the fields is clone size, D gene, V gene, J gene, CDR3 protein. A D gene is named only where the DNA matches it firmly. Expanded clones get a size class; other rows say once, few or many, or leave the size out.

-	-	TRBV28	TRBJ1-5	CASSLDRGLQPQHF
-	-	TRBV18	TRBJ1-1	CASSPPSGSGTEAFF
-	-	TRBV6-2/TRBV6-3	TRBJ1-2	CASSYSLQVHGYTF
-	TRBD1	TRBV19	TRBJ1-4	CASSIPGQGFIGTNEKLFF
-	-	TRBV5-1	TRBJ2-2	CASSDTGTGTGELFF
-	TRBD1	TRBV30	TRBJ1-2	CAWSLGQAYGYTF
-	-	TRBV3-1/TRBV3-2	TRBJ1-2	CASSLADKGEGYTF
-	-	TRBV29-1	TRBJ2-3	CSVWTPGTDTQYF
-	TRBD1	TRBV28	TRBJ1-2	CASSLPRTGREGYTF
-	-	TRBV7-7	TRBJ2-5	CASSRIGQETQYF
-	-	TRBV19	TRBJ1-4	CASSQGLTNEKLFF
-	-	TRBV3-1/TRBV3-2	TRBJ1-4	CASSQAVGRNEKLFF
-	-	TRBV5-3	TRBJ2-7	CARSYRDTLYEQYF
-	TRBD1	TRBV15	TRBJ1-5	CATSRGGQGSSNQPQHF
-	-	TRBV3-1/TRBV3-2	TRBJ1-3	CASSANRDFSGNTIYF
-	-	TRBV6-1	TRBJ1-2	CASSEVRGWSSFYGYTF
-	-	TRBV5-8	TRBJ1-1	CASSTRRGNTEAFF
-	-	TRBV6-2/TRBV6-3	TRBJ2-1	CASSLRSTVNEQFF
few	-	TRBV6-5	TRBJ1-1	CASSYAAGAEAFF
few	TRBD1	TRBV7-7	TRBJ2-3	CASSLAGQTDTQYF
few	-	TRBV15	TRBJ1-2	CATSRDNNAYGYTF
few	TRBD2	TRBV14	TRBJ2-2	CASSQAGGNTGELFF
-	TRBD1	TRBV5-6	TRBJ1-1	CASSTGQSTEAFF
-	-	TRBV28	TRBJ1-2	CASSFEYSLNYGYTF
-	TRBD2	TRBV2	TRBJ2-1	CASIRLAGNEQFF
-	TRBD1	TRBV19	TRBJ2-2	CASSIQGANTGELFF
-	TRBD1	TRBV4-1	TRBJ2-7	CASSQEFVGTGGEQYF
-	-	TRBV4-1	TRBJ2-1	CASSQDMSSYNEQFF
-	-	TRBV7-3	TRBJ2-1	CASSRGLGGNEQFF
-	-	TRBV19	TRBJ1-1	CASTDPRLLDTEAFF
-	-	TRBV4-3	TRBJ2-7	CASSQERGYEQYF
-	-	TRBV6-6	TRBJ1-2	CASSQTRDPDSNHGYTF
-	-	TRBV12-3/TRBV12-4	TRBJ2-7	CASSPIRHGEQYF
-	TRBD2	TRBV7-3	TRBJ2-3	CASSLTSAGGTDTQYF
-	-	TRBV6-5	TRBJ2-1	CASTEGSYNEQFF
-	TRBD2	TRBV9	TRBJ2-7	CASSVLGGGPLYEQYF